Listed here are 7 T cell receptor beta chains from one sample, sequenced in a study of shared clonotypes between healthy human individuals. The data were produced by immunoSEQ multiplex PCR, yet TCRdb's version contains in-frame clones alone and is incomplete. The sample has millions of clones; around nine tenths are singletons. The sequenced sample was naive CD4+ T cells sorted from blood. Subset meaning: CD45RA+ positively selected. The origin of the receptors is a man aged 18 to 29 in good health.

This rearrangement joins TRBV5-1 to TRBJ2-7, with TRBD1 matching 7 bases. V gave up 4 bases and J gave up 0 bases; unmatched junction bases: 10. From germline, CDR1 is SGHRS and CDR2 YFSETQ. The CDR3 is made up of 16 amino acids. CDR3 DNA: TGCGCCAGCAGCCCCGGTCCCGGGACAGCCTCCTACGAGCAGTACTTC. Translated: CASSPGPGTASYEQYF.

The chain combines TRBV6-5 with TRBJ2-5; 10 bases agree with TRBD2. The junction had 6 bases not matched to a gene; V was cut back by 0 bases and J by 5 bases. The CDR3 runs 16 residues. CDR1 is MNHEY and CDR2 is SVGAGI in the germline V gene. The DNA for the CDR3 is TGTGCCAGCAGTTACTCGAGCGGGAGGGCCTGGGAGACCCAGTACTTC. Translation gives CASSYSSGRAWETQYF.

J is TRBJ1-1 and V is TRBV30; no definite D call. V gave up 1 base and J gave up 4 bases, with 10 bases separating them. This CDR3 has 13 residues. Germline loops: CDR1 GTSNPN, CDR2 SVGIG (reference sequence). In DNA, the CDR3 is TGTGCCTGGAGTGCCCGGACTGGCACTGAAGCTTTCTTT. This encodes CAWSARTGTEAFF. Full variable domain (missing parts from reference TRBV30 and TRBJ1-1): SQTIHQWPATLVQPVGSPLSLECTVEGTSNPNLYWYRQAAGRGLQLLFYSVGIGQISSEVPQNLSASRPQDRQFILSSKKLLLSDSGFYLCAWSARTGTEAFFGQGTRLTVV.

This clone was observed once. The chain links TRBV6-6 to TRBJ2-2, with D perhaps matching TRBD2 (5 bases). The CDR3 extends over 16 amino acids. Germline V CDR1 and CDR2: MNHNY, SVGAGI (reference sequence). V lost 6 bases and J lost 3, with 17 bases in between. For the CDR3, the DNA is TGTGCCAGCAGGGTTCTTAGCGTTTTGGACACCGGGGAGCTGTTTTTT. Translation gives CASRVLSVLDTGELFF.

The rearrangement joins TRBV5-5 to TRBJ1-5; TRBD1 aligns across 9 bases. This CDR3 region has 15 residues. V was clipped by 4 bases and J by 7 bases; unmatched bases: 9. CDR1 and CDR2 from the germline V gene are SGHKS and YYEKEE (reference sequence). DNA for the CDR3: TGTGCCAGCAGCGTGTCCGGGACAGGGCAGCAGCCCCAGCATTTT. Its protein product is CASSVSGTGQQPQHF.

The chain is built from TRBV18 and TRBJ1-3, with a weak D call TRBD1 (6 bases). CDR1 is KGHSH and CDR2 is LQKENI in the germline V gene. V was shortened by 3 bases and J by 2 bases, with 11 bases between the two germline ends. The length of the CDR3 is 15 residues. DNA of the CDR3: TGTGCCAGCTCACCCTCAGGGGTCCCTGGAAACACCATATATTTT. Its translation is CASSPSGVPGNTIYF. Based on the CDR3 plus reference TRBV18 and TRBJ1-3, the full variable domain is NAGVMQNPRHLVRRRGQEARLRCSPMKGHSHVYWYRQLPEEGLKFMVYLQKENIIDESGMPKERFSAEFPKEGPSILRIQQVVRGDSAAYFCASSPSGVPGNTIYFGEGSWLTVV.

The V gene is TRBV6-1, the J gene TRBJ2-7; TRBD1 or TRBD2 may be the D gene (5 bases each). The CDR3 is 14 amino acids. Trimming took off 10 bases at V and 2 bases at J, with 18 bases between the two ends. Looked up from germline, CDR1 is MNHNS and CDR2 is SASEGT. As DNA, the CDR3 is TGTGCCACCCTTAGGGACCTGACACCCTACGAGCAGTACTTC. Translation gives CATLRDLTPYEQYF.